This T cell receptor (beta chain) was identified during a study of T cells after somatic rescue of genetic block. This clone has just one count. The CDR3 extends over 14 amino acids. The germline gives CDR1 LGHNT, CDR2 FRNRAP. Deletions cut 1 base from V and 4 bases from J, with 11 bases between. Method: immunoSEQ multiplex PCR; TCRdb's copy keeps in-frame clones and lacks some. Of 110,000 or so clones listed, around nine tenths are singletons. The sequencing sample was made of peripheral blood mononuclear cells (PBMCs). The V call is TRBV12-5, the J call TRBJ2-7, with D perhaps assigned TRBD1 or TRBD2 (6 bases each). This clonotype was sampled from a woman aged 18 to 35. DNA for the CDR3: TGTGCTAGTGGTTTGGGGGGGGCATGGTACGAGCAGTACTTC. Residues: CASGLGGAWYEQYF.